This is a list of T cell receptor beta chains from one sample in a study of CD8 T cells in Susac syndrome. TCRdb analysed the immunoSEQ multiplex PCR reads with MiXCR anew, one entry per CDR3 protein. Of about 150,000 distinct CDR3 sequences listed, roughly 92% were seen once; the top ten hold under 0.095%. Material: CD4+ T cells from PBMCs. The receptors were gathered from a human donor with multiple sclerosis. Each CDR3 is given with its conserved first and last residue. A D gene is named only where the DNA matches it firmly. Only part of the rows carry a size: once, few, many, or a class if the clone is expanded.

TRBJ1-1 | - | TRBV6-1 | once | TGTGCCAGCAGTGAATTTTCTAACACTGAAGCTTTCTTT | CASSEFSNTEAFF
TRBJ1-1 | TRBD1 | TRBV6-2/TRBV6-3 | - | TGTGCCAGCAGTCGGACAGGGGCGAACACTGAAGCTTTCTTT | CASSRTGANTEAFF
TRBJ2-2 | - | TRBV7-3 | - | TGTGCCAGCAGCCCCCGGGGCGCCGGGGAGCTGTTTTTT | CASSPRGAGELFF
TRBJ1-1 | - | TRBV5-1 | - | TGCGCCAGCAGCTTGGAGTTGGTGGGGAACACTGAAGCTTTCTTT | CASSLELVGNTEAFF
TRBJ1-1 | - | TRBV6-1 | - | TGTGCCAGCATGTTGGCGGGAACCTCGAACACTGAAGCTTTCTTT | CASMLAGTSNTEAFF
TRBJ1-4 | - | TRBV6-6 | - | TGTGCCAGCAGTTACTCAGGGCAGGGGAGGAATGAAAAACTGTTTTTT | CASSYSGQGRNEKLFF
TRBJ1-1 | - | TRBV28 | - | TGTGCCAGCAGCCAGACAGGCACTGAAGCTTTCTTT | CASSQTGTEAFF
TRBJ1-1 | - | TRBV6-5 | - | TGTGCCAGCAGTTACTCTAGGGGGGGCCAAGCTTTCTTT | CASSYSRGGQAFF
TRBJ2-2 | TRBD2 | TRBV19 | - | TGTGCCAGTAGTACCACAGAGCGGGACCCCCCCGCTGGGGAGCTGTTTTTT | CASSTTERDPPAGELFF
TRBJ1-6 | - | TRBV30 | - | TGTGCCTGGAGTCCGATAGGAAATTCACCCCTCCACTTT | CAWSPIGNSPLHF
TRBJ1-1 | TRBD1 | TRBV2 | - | TGTGCCAGTGAACAGGGGGCATTGAAAGCTTTCTTT | CASEQGALKAFF
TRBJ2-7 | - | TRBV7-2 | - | TGTGCCAGCAGCTTAGATGCCTACGAGCAGTACTTC | CASSLDAYEQYF
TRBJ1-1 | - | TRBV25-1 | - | TGTGCCAGCAGTGGTCAGACGACCACTGAAGCTTTCTTT | CASSGQTTTEAFF
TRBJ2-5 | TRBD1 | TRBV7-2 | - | TGTGCCAGCAGGACAGGGGGGTGGGAGACCCAGTACTTC | CASRTGGWETQYF
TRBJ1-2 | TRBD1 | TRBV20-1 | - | TGCAGTGCTAGAGATCCCCCGGACAGGGCCACAGGCTACACCTTC | CSARDPPDRATGYTF
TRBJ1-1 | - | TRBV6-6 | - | TGTGCCAGCAGTTACCGGCAGATGAACACTGAAGCTTTCTTT | CASSYRQMNTEAFF
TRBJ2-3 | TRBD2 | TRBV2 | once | TGTGCCAGCAGGATTGGTCTAGCGGGGACAGATACGCAGTATTTT | CASRIGLAGTDTQYF
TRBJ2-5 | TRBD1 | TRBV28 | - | TGTGCCAGCAGTTCCGGACAGGCACAAGAGACCCAGTACTTC | CASSSGQAQETQYF
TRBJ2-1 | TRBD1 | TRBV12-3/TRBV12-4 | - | TGTGCCAGCAGTCTGGACAGGGCCTACAATGAGCAGTTCTTC | CASSLDRAYNEQFF
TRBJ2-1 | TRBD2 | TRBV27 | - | TGTGCCAGCAAGGCTAGCGGGTATTACAATGAGCAGTTCTTC | CASKASGYYNEQFF
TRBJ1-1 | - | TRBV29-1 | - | TGCAGCGCCCAGAGTTTTGAAGCTTTCTTT | CSAQSFEAFF
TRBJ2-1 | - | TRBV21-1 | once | TGTGCCAGCAGAAGGCCTAGTGGGAGGGGGCATGAGCAGTTCTTC | CASRRPSGRGHEQFF
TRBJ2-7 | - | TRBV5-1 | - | TGCGCCAGCAGCTTGGTAGGTCTCCGTGAGCAGTACTTC | CASSLVGLREQYF
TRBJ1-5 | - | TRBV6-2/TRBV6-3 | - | TGTGCCAGCAGTTACTCGATCCCCTTAGGGAAGAATCAGCCCCAGCATTTT | CASSYSIPLGKNQPQHF
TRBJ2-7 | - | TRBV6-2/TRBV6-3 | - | TGTGCCAGCAGTTACGGTACCTACGAGCAGTACTTC | CASSYGTYEQYF
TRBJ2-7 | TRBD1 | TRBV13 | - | TGTGCCAGCAGCTTAGTCGCAGGGGGCGTTTACGAGCAGTACTTC | CASSLVAGGVYEQYF
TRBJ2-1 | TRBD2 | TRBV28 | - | TGTGCCAGCAGTTCCTGGACTAGCGGGAGGGTAAGCTCCTACAATGAGCAGTTCTTC | CASSSWTSGRVSSYNEQFF
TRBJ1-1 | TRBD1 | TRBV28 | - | TGTGCCAGCAGTCCGGGACAGGGGTACACTGAAGCTTTCTTT | CASSPGQGYTEAFF
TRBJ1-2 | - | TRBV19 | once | TGTGCCAGTAGTCGATATGGCTACACCTTC | CASSRYGYTF
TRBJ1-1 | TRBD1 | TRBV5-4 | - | TGTGCCAGCAGCTCGGACAGGGAGACTGAAGCTTTCTTT | CASSSDRETEAFF
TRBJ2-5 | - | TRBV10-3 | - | TGTGCCATCAGTGTTCGGGGGGCTCAAGAGACCCAGTACTTC | CAISVRGAQETQYF
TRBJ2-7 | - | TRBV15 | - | TGTGCCACCAGCAGAGATCGGAGGTCCTACGAGCAGTACTTC | CATSRDRRSYEQYF
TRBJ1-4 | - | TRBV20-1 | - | TGCAGTGCGCACACGACCCCAACTAATGAAAAACTGTTTTTT | CSAHTTPTNEKLFF
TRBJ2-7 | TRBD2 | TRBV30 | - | TGTGCCTGGAGTGCCCAAGCGGGATCCTACGAGCAGTACTTC | CAWSAQAGSYEQYF
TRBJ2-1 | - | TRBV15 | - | TGTGCCACCAGCAGAGATCCCATCTACAATGAGCAGTTCTTC | CATSRDPIYNEQFF
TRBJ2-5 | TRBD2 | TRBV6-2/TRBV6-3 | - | TGTGCCAGCAGAGACTCGGGGGGAGAGACCCAGTACTTC | CASRDSGGETQYF
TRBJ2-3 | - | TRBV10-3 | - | TGTGCCATCAGTGGGGAACAGGCGGTCACAGATACGCAGTATTTT | CAISGEQAVTDTQYF
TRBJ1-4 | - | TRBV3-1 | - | TGTGCCAGCAGCCAAATCCGGGGTCCTAATGAAAAACTGTTTTTT | CASSQIRGPNEKLFF
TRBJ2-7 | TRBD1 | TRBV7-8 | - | TGTGCCAGCAGCTCATACCTGACAGGGCCCCACGAGCAGTACTTC | CASSSYLTGPHEQYF
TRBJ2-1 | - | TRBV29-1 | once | TGCAGCGTTGTGGGCCGCTCCTACAATGAGCAGTTCTTC | CSVVGRSYNEQFF